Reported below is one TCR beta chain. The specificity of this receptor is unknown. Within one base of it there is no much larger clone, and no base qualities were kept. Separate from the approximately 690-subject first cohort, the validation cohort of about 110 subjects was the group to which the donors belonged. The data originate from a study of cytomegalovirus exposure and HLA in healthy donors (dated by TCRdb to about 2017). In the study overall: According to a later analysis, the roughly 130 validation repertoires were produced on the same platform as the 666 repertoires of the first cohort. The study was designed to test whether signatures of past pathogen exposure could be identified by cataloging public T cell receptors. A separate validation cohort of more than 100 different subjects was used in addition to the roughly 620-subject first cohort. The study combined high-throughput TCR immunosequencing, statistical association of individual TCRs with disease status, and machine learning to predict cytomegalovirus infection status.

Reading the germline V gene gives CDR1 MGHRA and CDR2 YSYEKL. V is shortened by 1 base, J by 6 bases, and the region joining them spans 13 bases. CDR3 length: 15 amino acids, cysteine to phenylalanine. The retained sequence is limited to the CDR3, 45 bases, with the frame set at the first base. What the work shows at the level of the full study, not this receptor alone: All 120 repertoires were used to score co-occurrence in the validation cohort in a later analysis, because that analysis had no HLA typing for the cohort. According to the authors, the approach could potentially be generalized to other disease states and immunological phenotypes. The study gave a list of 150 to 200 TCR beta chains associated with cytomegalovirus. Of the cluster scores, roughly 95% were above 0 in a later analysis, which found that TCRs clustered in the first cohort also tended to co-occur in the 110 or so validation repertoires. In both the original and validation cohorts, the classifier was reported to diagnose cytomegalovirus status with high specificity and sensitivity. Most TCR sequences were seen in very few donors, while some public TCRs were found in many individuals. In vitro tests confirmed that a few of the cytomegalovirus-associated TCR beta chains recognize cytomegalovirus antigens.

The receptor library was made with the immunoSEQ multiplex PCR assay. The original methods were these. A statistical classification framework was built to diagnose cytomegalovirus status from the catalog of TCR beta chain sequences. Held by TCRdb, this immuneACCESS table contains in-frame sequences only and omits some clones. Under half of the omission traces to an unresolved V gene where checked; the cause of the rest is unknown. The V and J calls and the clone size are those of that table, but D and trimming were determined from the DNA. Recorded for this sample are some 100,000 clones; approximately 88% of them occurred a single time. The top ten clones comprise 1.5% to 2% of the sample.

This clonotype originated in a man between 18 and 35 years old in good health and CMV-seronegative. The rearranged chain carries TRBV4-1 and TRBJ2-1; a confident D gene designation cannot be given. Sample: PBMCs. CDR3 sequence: CASSQGGRTVNEQFF. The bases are TGCGCCAGCAGCCAAGGAGGTCGAACTGTCAATGAGCAGTTCTTC.